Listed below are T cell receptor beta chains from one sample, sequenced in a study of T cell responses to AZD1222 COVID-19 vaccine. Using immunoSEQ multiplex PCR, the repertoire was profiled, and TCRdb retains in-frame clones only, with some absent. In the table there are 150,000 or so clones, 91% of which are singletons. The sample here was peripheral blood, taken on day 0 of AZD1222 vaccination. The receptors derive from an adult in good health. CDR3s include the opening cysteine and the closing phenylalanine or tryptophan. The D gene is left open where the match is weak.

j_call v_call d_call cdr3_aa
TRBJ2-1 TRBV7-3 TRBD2 CASSLGTGGLTEQFF
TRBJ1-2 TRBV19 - CATAVFSYGYTF
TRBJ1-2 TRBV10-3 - CAIRESAGYTF
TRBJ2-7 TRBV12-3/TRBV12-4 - CASSDRDGYEQYF
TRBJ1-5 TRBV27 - CASRDLGAYSNQPQHF
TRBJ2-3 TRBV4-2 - CASSQDVAGGVADTQYF
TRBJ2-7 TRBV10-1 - CASSETPRGYQYF
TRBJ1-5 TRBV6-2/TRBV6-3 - CASSLGRNQPQHF
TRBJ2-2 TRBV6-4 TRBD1 CASRTGRGTGELFF
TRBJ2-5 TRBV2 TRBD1 CASSGRTGFGQETQYF
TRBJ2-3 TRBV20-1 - CSAMTRDTQYF
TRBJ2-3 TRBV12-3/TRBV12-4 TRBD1 CASSPTGLDTQYF
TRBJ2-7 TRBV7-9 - CASSLSGPNEQYF
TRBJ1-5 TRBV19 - CASSPRGNQPQHF
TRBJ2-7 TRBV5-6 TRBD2 CASSRNLGLAGVFSEQYF
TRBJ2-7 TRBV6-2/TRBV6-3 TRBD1 CASSYTDRGEQYF
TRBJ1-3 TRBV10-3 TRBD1 CAIQHGTGDSGNTIYF
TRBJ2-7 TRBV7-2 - CASSFSGIRYEQYF
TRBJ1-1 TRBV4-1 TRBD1 CASSPSRDRGTAFF
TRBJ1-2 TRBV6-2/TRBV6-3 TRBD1 CASSGPGQGLRYGYTF
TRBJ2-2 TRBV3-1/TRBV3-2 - CASRTVYGLFF
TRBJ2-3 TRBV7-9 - CASSRGGLRDTQYF
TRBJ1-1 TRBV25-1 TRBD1 CASSDQVPGQGAEAFF
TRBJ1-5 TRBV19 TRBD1 CASSIDPGQPLGNQPQHF
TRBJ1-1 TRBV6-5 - CASSLDRRAFF
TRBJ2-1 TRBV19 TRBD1 CASSILTGPYNEQFF
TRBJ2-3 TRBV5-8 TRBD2 CASSFGGADTDTQYF